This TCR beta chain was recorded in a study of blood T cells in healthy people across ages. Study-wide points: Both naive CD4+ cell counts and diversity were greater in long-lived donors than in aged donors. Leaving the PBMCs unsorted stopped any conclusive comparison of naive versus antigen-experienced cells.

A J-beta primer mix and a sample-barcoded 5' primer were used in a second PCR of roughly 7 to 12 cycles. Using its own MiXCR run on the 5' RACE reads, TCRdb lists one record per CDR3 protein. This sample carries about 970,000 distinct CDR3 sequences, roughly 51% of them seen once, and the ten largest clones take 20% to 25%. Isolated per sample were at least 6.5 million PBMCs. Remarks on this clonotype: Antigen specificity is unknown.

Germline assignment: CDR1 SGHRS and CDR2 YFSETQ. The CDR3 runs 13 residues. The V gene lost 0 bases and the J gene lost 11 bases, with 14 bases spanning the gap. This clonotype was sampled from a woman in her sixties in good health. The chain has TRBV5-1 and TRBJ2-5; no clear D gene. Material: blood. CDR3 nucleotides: TGCGCCAGCAGCTTGGTTGAGGCTGGTGAGCAGTACTTC. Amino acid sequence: CASSLVEAGEQYF.